Following are 11 T cell receptor beta chains from one sample sequenced in a study of T cells after yellow fever vaccination. TCRdb analysed the 5' RACE reads with MiXCR anew, one entry per CDR3 protein. This sample has some 390,000 distinct CDR3 sequences; approximately 5.7% occur once, and the top ten carry 15%. Sample: PBMCs, taken 5 days after the yellow fever booster vaccination. Every receptor here comes from a man in his thirties or forties who received the YFV17D yellow fever vaccine.

V is TRBV5-1 and J is TRBJ1-1; TRBD1 matches at 8 bases. This CDR3 comprises 14 residues. CDR1 SGHRS and CDR2 YFSETQ come from the germline V gene. V was pared by 0 bases and J by 5 bases, with 3 bases of the junction left unmatched. The CDR3 DNA sequence: TGCGCCAGCAGCTTGGGGACAGGGATGACTGAAGCTTTCTTT. Translation gives CASSLGTGMTEAFF.

The chain has TRBV10-2 and TRBJ2-1; D tentatively reads TRBD1 or TRBD2 (6 bases each). Germline V gene lookup returns CDR1 WSHSY and CDR2 SAAADI. The CDR3 contains 14 residues. Trimming shortened V by 5 bases and J by 7 bases, and 15 bases separated the two germline ends. The CDR3 here is CASSTSGGGNEQFF. CDR3 nucleotide sequence: TGCGCCAGCAGTACGAGCGGAGGGGGAAATGAGCAGTTCTTC.

In the case of this clonotype: In this CDR3 the conserved last residue, phenylalanine or tryptophan, is missing, so a read error is likely. The chain combines TRBV14 with TRBJ2-5; 10 positions match TRBD1. The CDR3 has 15 amino acids. With 4 bases clipped from V and 5 bases from J, the junction kept 7 bases outside the gene matches. Germline CDR1 is SGHDN and CDR2 is FVKESK. The CDR3 sequence: CASSRLGTGDETQYS. The CDR3 nucleotides are TGTGCCAGCAGCCGCTTGGGGACAGGGGACGAGACCCAGTACTCC.

This clonotype was recorded a few times. The chain joins TRBV4-3 to TRBJ2-1; TRBD2 matches at 10 bases. The V gene end was trimmed by 3 bases and the J gene end by 10 bases; junction bases not matched to a gene: 12. The CDR3 is made up of 16 amino acids. Germline CDR1 and CDR2: LGHNA and YSLEER. CDR3 sequence (DNA): TGCGCCAGCAGCCAGGCCCTCTCGAATAGCGGGAGGGAGCAGTTCTTC. Translating it yields CASSQALSNSGREQFF.

The rearrangement joins TRBV2 to TRBJ2-5; TRBD1 agrees at 8 bases. CDR1 and CDR2 from the germline V gene are SNHLY and FYNNEI. The CDR3 has 14 amino acids. V trimming: 5 bases; J trimming: 4 bases; junction bases outside the gene matches: 6. The CDR3 spells CASSRTGSRETQYF. CDR3 nucleotides: TGTGCCAGCAGTAGGACAGGGAGCCGAGAGACCCAGTACTTC. The full variable domain, its missing parts supplied by reference TRBV2 and TRBJ2-5, is EPEVTQTPSHQVTQMGQEVILRCVPISNHLYFYWYRQILGQKVEFLVSFYNNEISEKSEIFDDQFSVERPDGSNFTLKIRSTKLEDSAMYFCASSRTGSRETQYFGPGTRLLVL.

This clonotype was counted only a few times. This chain joins TRBV15 and TRBJ2-7; TRBD2 agrees at 10 bases. Trimming removed 0 bases from V and 2 bases from J; junction bases left unmatched: 13. This CDR3 contains 19 residues. Germline V gene data show CDR1 as LNHNV and CDR2 as YYDKDF (reference sequence). CDR3 coding DNA: TGTGCCACCAGCAGAGATCCCCTCATAGCGGGAGGCAGGACCTACGAGCAGTACTTC. Its translation is CATSRDPLIAGGRTYEQYF.

This clonotype has at least ten counts. The gene calls are TRBV7-9 and TRBJ2-1; D gene ambiguous. Trimming left V 2 bases short and J 4 bases short, with 9 bases between. Germline CDR1 reads SEHNR; CDR2 reads FQNEAQ (reference sequence). This CDR3 is built from 14 residues. The CDR3 region has the DNA TGTGCCAGCAGCTTAAACGGATTGTACAATGAGCAGTTCTTC. Its protein is CASSLNGLYNEQFF.

In its sample, this clonotype was seen a few times. The chain couples TRBV20-1 to TRBJ2-7; D may be TRBD2 (6 bases). Trimming cost V 2 bases and J 4 bases, with 18 bases left between them. The CDR3 sequence is 15 residues long. CDR1 is DFQATT, CDR2 SNEGSKA, per germline (reference sequence). DNA for the CDR3: TGCAGTGCTAGAATGTGGGAGGCTGAGCCTTACGAGCAGTACTTC. Its translation is CSARMWEAEPYEQYF.

J is TRBJ2-7 and V is TRBV20-1; D ambiguous. The CDR3 loop spans 13 amino acids. CDR1 and CDR2 (germline): DFQATT, SNEGSKA (reference sequence). The V end was cut by 0 bases, the J end by 4 bases, with 10 bases between. The CDR3 sequence: CSARDRSPYEQYF. In DNA, the CDR3 is TGCAGTGCTAGAGATAGGTCACCTTACGAGCAGTACTTC.

In this sample, this clonotype turned up a few times. The chain uses TRBV9 and TRBJ2-7; 7 bases match TRBD1. There are 15 residues in the CDR3. V gave up 1 base and J gave up 4 bases; unmatched junction bases: 8. CDR1 is SGDLS, CDR2 YYNGEE, per germline. The CDR3 DNA reads as TGTGCCAGCAGCGTACTGGACGGCAGGGGGTACGAGCAGTACTTC. Its translation is CASSVLDGRGYEQYF.

This clonotype was seen a few times. The genes are TRBV3-1 and TRBJ1-5; D remains ambiguous. The germline V and J ends were trimmed by 4 bases and 9 bases, with 10 bases remaining between them. Per germline, CDR1 LGHDT and CDR2 YNNKEL (reference sequence). The CDR3 is 12 residues long. The CDR3 loop reads CASSLSQGPQHF. The CDR3 DNA sequence: TGTGCCAGCAGCCTCTCCCAAGGGCCCCAGCATTTT.